This T cell receptor beta chain was captured by sequencing in a study of blood T cells in healthy people across ages. The CDR3 length is 14 residues. Germline V gene sequence: CDR1 SEHNR, CDR2 FQNEAQ (reference sequence). With 6 bases removed from V and 4 bases from J, the gap between germline ends came to 15 bases. Study-level results: Donor CMV infection status was unknown, possibly confounding age-related changes in expanded clonotypes. Naive CD4+ cells and diversity were both higher in long-lived donors than in aged donors.

About this clonotype itself: No antigen is known for it.

A sample-barcoded 5' primer and a J-beta primer mix were used in a second PCR of about 7 to 12 cycles. TCRdb itself ran the 5' RACE reads through MiXCR, one entry per CDR3 protein. This table holds about 1,600,000 distinct CDR3 sequences, around 42% found once. The clonotype was recovered from a woman aged 18-29 years in good health. V and J are TRBV7-9 and TRBJ2-5, with D tentatively TRBD2 (7 bases). The sequenced sample was blood. For the CDR3, the DNA is TGTGCCAGCAGTCGCGGGGGCGGGAGAGAGACCCAGTACTTC. This codes for CASSRGGGRETQYF.